This entry features one T cell receptor (beta chain) sequence. This clone was detected only once. No cognate antigen has been identified for it. Base qualities were left out, and no much larger clone turns up one base away. The data are from a study of cytomegalovirus exposure and HLA in healthy donors (dated by TCRdb to the late 2010s). Regarding the complete study: According to an earlier analysis of around 600 of the donors, some 170 million T cells yielded 117 million unique TCR beta sequences and 276 Gb of sequence data. Rather than drawing on any new phenotypic data, the later analysis identified candidate immune exposures from TCR beta sequences and the way those sequences occurred across donors. A later genetic analysis used genome-wide SNP genotypes for about 65% of the roughly 670 donors, treating that subset as a discovery cohort. About five DR-DQ haplotypes were treated as single units for association and clustering because of strong linkage in the cohort. An early release that covered around 590 HLA-typed donors contained approximately 290 gigabases of sequencing data and 80 million or so unique TCR sequences. An earlier analysis of 587 of the donors applied high-throughput TCR beta sequencing to assess whether each TCR beta V gene segment acted as functional or pseudogenic. Among the roughly 370 genotyped donors, 81% belonged to the genetic ancestry cluster associated with self-reported Caucasian donors. A later analysis re-analyzed previously published TCR beta repertoires from approximately 670 donors and added high-resolution HLA genotyping to study TCR occurrence patterns. Across approximately 420 genotyped donors of the cohort, an average of about 240,000 unique TCR beta nucleotide sequences per donor were sequenced, and 15% to 20% of those sequences were non-productive. The study was designed to test whether signatures of past pathogen exposure could be identified by cataloging public T cell receptors. In addition to the first cohort of approximately 650 subjects, a separate validation cohort of approximately 130 different subjects was used. Alongside the repertoire data, information on donor age, sex, ethnicity and CMV serostatus was compiled. Every discovery cohort repertoire had been produced on one sequencing platform. The study combined high-throughput TCR immunosequencing, statistical association of individual TCRs with disease status, and machine learning to predict cytomegalovirus infection status. The study profiled the T cell repertoires of under 850 subjects by immunosequencing and related them to cytomegalovirus serostatus. Class I and class II HLA loci were covered by the typing at four-digit resolution. The number of typed donors differed by locus: about 620-640 for A, B, C, DRB1 and DQB1; approximately 530 for DQA1; approximately 600 for DPA1; and about 450 for DPB1. Broad study findings and their caveats: In a later analysis, most CMV-associated TCR beta chains were found to appear HLA-restricted, with HLA associations seemingly driven largely by CMV exposure. When HLA alleles, especially DR and DQ, strongly co-occurred, TCR associations were difficult to assign to individual alleles. Most TCR sequences were observed very rarely across donors, whereas some public TCRs were present in many individuals. A further reported finding was that TCR beta sequences accurately predicted the HLA-A and HLA-B alleles for most subjects in the first cohort. The cohort was sequenced for TCR beta chains only, and without alpha or paired-chain data the features that could be detected were limited. The study gave a list of about 170 TCR beta chains associated with cytomegalovirus. A cluster of highly shared sequence variants was judged likely to be a technical artifact of the sequencing pipeline. Sequencing depth was assumed to be roughly uniform across donors in the presence/absence analyses, though that assumption may not hold. A later analysis found that HLA-associated TCR beta chains were more clonally expanded and had lower generation probabilities than equally common non-associated chains. Compared with the roughly 700-donor mean, donors in an Asian-associated ancestry cluster had fewer N-insertions in productive TCRs, according to a later genetic analysis. A later analysis reported that several top co-occurrence clusters appeared linked to parvovirus B19, influenza, CMV and Epstein-Barr virus. A later analysis associated approximately 17,000 TCR beta sequences with specific HLA alleles at a false discovery rate of 0.05. Some IMGT-functional V segments, including TRBV6-2 and TRBV6-3, could not be distinguished by the 87-base-pair reads and were therefore excluded. Correlated functional status among segregating V segments might reflect linkage disequilibrium, but an unknown experimental factor could not be ruled out. In vitro tests confirmed that a few of the cytomegalovirus-associated TCR beta chains recognize cytomegalovirus antigens. Because some donors lacked HLA typing at each locus, the association tests relied only on the typed subset. Cytomegalovirus status was reported to be diagnosed by the classifier with high specificity and sensitivity in both the original and validation cohorts. According to the authors, the approach could potentially be generalized to other disease states and immunological phenotypes. Because counts were too low, some 17 rarely observed V segments, including chromosome 9 orphons, were left out of the earlier analysis of approximately 500 of the donors. An association between a missense DCLRE1C variant and V-gene and J-gene trimming of TCR beta chains was found in a later genetic analysis and replicated in an independent cohort. For the cohort, immune exposure information was limited to CMV serostatus. Broadly in line with IMGT annotations, most TCR beta V segments showed up in productive rearrangements about 87% or about 30% of the time in an earlier analysis of a few hundred of the donors. According to a later analysis, TCR association rates differed among HLA loci, with DRB1 alleles showing the most associated TCRs and HLA-C alleles showing the fewest.

The cohort comprised some 700 healthy bone marrow donors. At the time of sampling, all cohort members were nominally healthy, though unrecorded immune exposures were likely present. The donor was CMV seronegative and belonged to the group of 380 or so seronegative cohort members. A peripheral blood sample was collected from each donor, and TCR beta sequencing was performed on peripheral blood mononuclear cells. The Qiagen DNeasy Blood Extraction Kit was used to extract genomic DNA from the blood cell samples. The method behind the library was the immunoSEQ multiplex PCR assay. For the multiplex PCR, a mixture combining 60 forward primers for TCR Vbeta segments and 13 reverse primers for TCR Jbeta segments was used. The CDR3 region of rearranged TCR beta genes was amplified from genomic DNA by a multiplex PCR assay. The amplified TCR beta libraries were sequenced on the Illumina HiSeq System as 87-base-pair reads. The authors processed their data as follows. A later analysis counted approximately 76 million unique TCR beta chains across the 550 to 800 repertoires, and some 11 million of these chains were shared by at least two donors. To remove PCR and sequencing errors, raw reads were error-corrected and collapsed into unique sequences using a nearest-neighbor algorithm that merged closely related sequences. CDR3 sequences were aligned to IMGT reference sequences to assign V, D and J gene segments. For a sequence to be retained, at least a six-nucleotide match to both a V gene segment and a J gene segment was required. Rearrangements were called productive when the CDR3 lacked stop codons and stayed in frame with V and J; all others were non-productive. Following IMGT convention, CDR3 was defined as the stretch from the second conserved V-encoded cysteine up to the conserved J-encoded phenylalanine. The earlier analysis of about 500 of the donors excluded sequences that lacked an unambiguous match to a single V gene segment. In an earlier analysis of 587 of the donors, V segments were called functional above 56.7% productive rearrangements and were called segregating when the between-donor standard deviation exceeded 5%. To diagnose cytomegalovirus status from the catalog of TCR beta chain sequences, a statistical classification framework was built. In a later analysis, TCR nucleotide sequences were compared against IMGT/GENE-DB human TR gene sequences so that V and J genes could be assigned. Using the TCRdist pipeline, a later analysis assigned CDR3 sequences along with most-parsimonious VDJ recombination scenarios. In a later analysis, every TCR beta chain was defined by the combination of its CDR3 amino acid sequence and its V-gene family, and reads without a unique V-gene family were dropped. To address suspected cross-contamination and a sequencing artifact, a later analysis removed 592 highly shared, low-generation-probability nucleotide sequences. For each public chain, a later analysis derived a clonal expansion index from normalized ranks of inferred template counts within each repertoire. In a later analysis, generation probabilities were computed with a VDJ recombination model fitted to out-of-frame rearrangements, and the resulting probabilities were checked against IGoR. Hypergeometric tests were used in a later analysis to score TCR-TCR, TCR-HLA and TCR-CMV co-occurrence, with a repertoire-size bias correction applied to the TCR pairs. False discovery rates were estimated in a later analysis by permuting HLA or CMV assignments 20 times. In a later analysis, co-occurring TCRs were grouped using DBSCAN, with TCRdist sequence similarity added in when clustering inside HLA-allele-positive subsets. Repertoires with fewer than 30,000 or more than 120,000 public chains, plus five repertoires with anomalous nucleotide sharing, were excluded from co-occurrence clustering. TCRdb took over this immuneACCESS table, retaining in-frame rearrangements with V and J assigned. Such tables are incomplete; in checked studies, under half of the missing clones stem from an unresolved V gene, and the remainder is unexplained. V and J calls and clone size come straight from that table; D and trimming were deduced from the DNA. The sample contains tens of thousands of clones, roughly four fifths of them found a single time. The ten largest clones represent 1.9% of the sample.

The germline V gene (reference sequence) specifies LNHDA as CDR1 and SQIVND as CDR2. The CDR3 sequence holds 14 residues, the cysteine and phenylalanine included. Just the 42-base CDR3 DNA is kept, in frame starting at base 1. Cut back by 7 bases and 2 bases, the V and J ends lie 15 bases apart. Sequencing was performed on PBMCs. The chain is encoded by TRBV19 joined to TRBJ2-7; a tentative D match to TRBD2 spans 5 bases. The sequence came from a woman under 40 in good health and CMV-seronegative. At the DNA level, the sequence is TGTGCCAGTACCAGAGGGAACATGCCCTACGAGCAGTACTTC. The resulting protein is CASTRGNMPYEQYF.